The 4 T cell receptor beta chains listed next were all sequenced from one sample in a study of T cell repertoires in cytomegalovirus infection. MiXCR, run by TCRdb on the reads, gives a single entry per CDR3 protein. The sample consists of 270,000 or so distinct CDR3 sequences, over 15% of them appearing once. The source material was CD8+ T cells from PBMCs. The receptors shown here come from a human donor in good health (CMV status not recorded). Some clones in this sample may be carry-over from other donors' samples.

This clonotype was seen a handful of times. A read error may explain this, as a much larger clone is one base away. This chain joins TRBV7-9 and TRBJ2-7; D remains unclear. This CDR3 spans 12 amino acids. Germline CDR1 is SEHNR and CDR2 is FQNEAQ (reference sequence). The V and J ends lost 1 base and 6 bases respectively, with 7 bases between them. The CDR3 loop is CASSLGWTEQYF. CDR3 nucleotides: TGTGCCAGCAGCTTAGGGTGGACCGAGCAGTACTTC.

This clonotype has ten or more counts. The genes are TRBV28 and TRBJ2-7; 7 nucleotides agree with TRBD1. Germline CDR1 MDHEN, CDR2 SYDVKM. CDR3 size: 14 residues. Germline trimming cut 6 bases from V and 0 bases from J; bases unmatched to any gene: 5. CDR3 protein: CASRERDSSYEQYF. The CDR3 nucleotides read TGTGCCAGCAGAGAAAGGGACAGCTCCTACGAGCAGTACTTC.

Only a few counts were recorded for this clonotype. The rearrangement uses TRBV28 and TRBJ2-1; 7 nucleotides match TRBD2. CDR1 is MDHEN, CDR2 SYDVKM, per germline. This CDR3 comprises 16 residues. After removal of 2 bases from V and 4 bases from J, the junction contained 8 bases not matched to a gene. The CDR3 protein is CASSLRLADDYNEQFF. The CDR3 DNA follows: TGTGCCAGCAGTTTAAGACTAGCCGACGATTACAATGAGCAGTTCTTC.

The gene calls are TRBV6-5 and TRBJ1-4; D is perhaps TRBD1 (6 bases). The V gene lost 5 bases and the J gene lost 5 bases, with 9 bases spanning the gap. The germline gives CDR1 MNHEY, CDR2 SVGAGI. The CDR3 length is 13 residues. The CDR3 sequence is CASSRTDNEKLFF. In DNA form, the CDR3 reads TGTGCCAGCAGTAGGACAGACAATGAAAAACTGTTTTTT.